The next 29 T cell receptor beta chains were all read from a single sample in a study of blood T cell repertoires in COVID-19. Repertoires were generated with immunoSEQ multiplex PCR, while TCRdb's copy carries only in-frame clones and drops some. This table has around 110,000 clones, around 80% appearing once. Sample: peripheral blood. The receptors shown here come from a man aged 60-69 years with active or convalescent COVID-19.

This chain joins TRBV12-5 and TRBJ1-5, with D perhaps matching TRBD1 (6 bases). In germline, CDR1 is LGHNT, CDR2 FRNRAP. This CDR3 contains 20 residues. Trimming pared 5 bases from V and 4 bases from J, leaving 30 bases between. The chain's CDR3 is CASGNPYALWQGRFNQPQHF. CDR3 coding DNA: TGTGCTAGTGGTAACCCGTATGCCCTTTGGCAGGGGCGATTTAATCAGCCCCAGCATTTT.

This clone appeared once. This chain's CDR3 is CASSLSAANTEAFF. The CDR3 region has the DNA TGTGCCAGCAGCTTATCGGCGGCGAACACTGAAGCTTTCTTT. The V gene is TRBV7-2, the J gene TRBJ1-1; D call uncertain. V was clipped by 2 bases and J by 1 base, with 8 bases between them. The CDR3 covers 14 residues. Germline V gene sequence: CDR1 SGHTA, CDR2 FQGNSA.

CDR3 coding DNA: TGCGCCAGCAGGGTAGCGGGAACGAACACCGGGGAGCTGTTTTTT. Its translation: CASRVAGTNTGELFF. V gene TRBV5-1 combines with J gene TRBJ2-2; TRBD2 matches at 8 bases. CDR1 is SGHRS, CDR2 YFSETQ, per germline. After removal of 5 bases from V and 0 bases from J, the junction contained 3 bases not matched to a gene. The CDR3 contains 15 residues. Full variable domain (missing parts from reference TRBV5-1 and TRBJ2-2): KAGVTQTPRYLIKTRGQQVTLSCSPISGHRSVSWYQQTPGQGLQFLFEYFSETQRNKGNFPGRFSGRQFSNSRSEMNVSTLELGDSALYLCASRVAGTNTGELFFGEGSRLTVL.

The genes are TRBV7-9 and TRBJ2-2, with 10 nucleotides matching TRBD1. CDR1 is SEHNR, CDR2 FQNEAQ, per germline (reference sequence). This CDR3 region has 16 residues. With 6 bases clipped from V and 5 bases from J, the junction kept 9 bases outside the gene matches. The CDR3 is CASRTAGTGATGELFF. The CDR3 DNA reads as TGTGCCAGCAGGACCGCTGGGACAGGGGCAACCGGGGAGCTGTTTTTT.

Only a few counts were recorded for this clone. The chain couples TRBV5-1 to TRBJ2-3; 7 bases are a match to TRBD2. With 5 bases clipped from V and 3 bases from J, the junction kept 6 bases outside the gene matches. Germline lookup yields CDR1 SGHRS and CDR2 YFSETQ. The CDR3 has 14 amino acids. This CDR3 reads CASRRGGKTDTQYF. Written as DNA, the CDR3 is TGCGCCAGCAGACGGGGAGGGAAAACAGATACGCAGTATTTT.

The rearrangement joins TRBV5-4 to TRBJ2-7; D unresolved. Trimming removed 0 bases at V and 1 base at J, with 11 bases between. The CDR3 is made up of 15 amino acids. From germline, CDR1 is SGHNT and CDR2 YYREEE (reference sequence). The CDR3 sequence: CASSLAGRLSYEQYF. In DNA form, the CDR3 reads TGTGCCAGCAGCTTGGCAGGCAGATTATCCTACGAGCAGTACTTC.

The rearrangement links TRBV27 to TRBJ2-7; the D gene is possibly TRBD1 (6 bases). The CDR3 is 15 amino acids. The germline CDR1 and CDR2 sequences are MNHEY and SMNVEV (reference sequence). V gave up 8 bases and J gave up 3 bases, with 20 bases separating them. The DNA for the CDR3 is TGTGCCAGCCGTTCGAACCAGGGACATTACTACGAGCAGTACTTC. Residues: CASRSNQGHYYEQYF.

The table lists this clone with a count of one. The chain joins TRBV2 to TRBJ2-2; D remains unclear. The V end was cut by 0 bases, the J end by 0 bases, with 8 bases between. Germline lookup yields CDR1 SNHLY and CDR2 FYNNEI. This CDR3 spans 16 amino acids. The CDR3 DNA reads TGTGCCAGCAGTGAAGCGGCGGCTACGAACACCGGGGAGCTGTTTTTT. It translates to CASSEAAATNTGELFF. Full variable domain (missing parts from reference TRBV2 and TRBJ2-2): EPEVTQTPSHQVTQMGQEVILRCVPISNHLYFYWYRQILGQKVEFLVSFYNNEISEKSEIFDDQFSVERPDGSNFTLKIRSTKLEDSAMYFCASSEAAATNTGELFFGEGSRLTVL.

The chain combines TRBV10-1 with TRBJ1-5, with TRBD1 matching 12 bases. The CDR3 loop spans 20 amino acids. In germline, CDR1 is WNHNN, CDR2 SYGVQD (reference sequence). After removal of 5 bases from V and 2 bases from J, the junction contained 16 bases not matched to a gene. In DNA, the CDR3 is TGCGCCAGCAGTAGTTTAAGACCGGGACAGGGGGCTAAAGGCAATCAGCCCCAGCATTTT. Protein product: CASSSLRPGQGAKGNQPQHF.

The V gene is TRBV27, the J gene TRBJ1-1, with TRBD1 matching over 9 bases. V lost 5 bases, J lost 1 base, and 11 bases stayed unmatched. CDR1 is MNHEY, CDR2 SMNVEV, per germline (reference sequence). This CDR3 is built from 17 residues. This CDR3 is CASSPRDRVRANTEAFF. The CDR3 DNA follows: TGTGCCAGCAGTCCAAGGGACAGGGTAAGGGCGAACACTGAAGCTTTCTTT.

J is TRBJ2-7 and V is TRBV7-2, with D perhaps matching TRBD2 (7 bases). This CDR3 is 16 amino acids long. The germline CDR1 and CDR2 sequences are SGHTA and FQGNSA. With 5 bases removed from V and 2 bases from J, the gap between germline ends came to 19 bases. CDR3: CASSPLGGDIPYEQYF. CDR3 sequence (DNA): TGTGCCAGCAGCCCCTTGGGGGGGGACATACCCTACGAGCAGTACTTC.

This clone has a single count. The CDR3: CASSLSGSSTDTQYF. The DNA for the CDR3 is TGTGCCAGCAGTTTAAGCGGGTCTAGCACAGATACGCAGTATTTT. The chain is built from TRBV28 and TRBJ2-3; the D gene is possibly TRBD2 (6 bases). The ends were cut back, 2 bases at V and 0 bases at J, with 9 bases in the middle. The germline gives CDR1 MDHEN, CDR2 SYDVKM. This CDR3 comprises 15 residues. Full variable domain (rest looked up from reference TRBV28 and TRBJ2-3): DVKVTQSSRYLVKRTGEKVFLECVQDMDHENMFWYRQDPGLGLRLIYFSYDVKMKEKGDIPEGYSVSREKKERFSLILESASTNQTSMYLCASSLSGSSTDTQYFGPGTRLTVL.

The chain joins TRBV5-4 to TRBJ2-1; no firm D call. Germline lookup yields CDR1 SGHNT and CDR2 YYREEE (reference sequence). The V and J ends lost 1 base and 0 bases respectively, with 8 bases between them. The CDR3 length is 15 residues. The CDR3 sequence: CASSLRVSSYNEQFF. The CDR3, as DNA: TGTGCCAGCAGCTTGCGGGTTAGCTCCTACAATGAGCAGTTCTTC.

The rearrangement joins TRBV5-5 to TRBJ2-5; D not resolved. V dropped 2 bases and J dropped 4 bases, with 6 bases sitting between them. The CDR3 length is 12 residues. Germline V gene sequence: CDR1 SGHKS, CDR2 YYEKEE (reference sequence). In DNA, the CDR3 is TGTGCCAGCAGCTTAGGAGTAGAGACCCAGTACTTC. This sequence encodes CASSLGVETQYF. The full variable domain, in which reference TRBV5-5 and TRBJ2-5 provide the parts outside the CDR3, is DAGVTQSPTHLIKTRGQQVTLRCSPISGHKSVSWYQQVLGQGPQFIFQYYEKEERGRGNFPDRFSARQFPNYSSELNVNALLLGDSALYLCASSLGVETQYFGPGTRLLVL.

V gene TRBV9 combines with J gene TRBJ2-1, with 15 bases identical to TRBD2. V dropped 0 bases and J dropped 10; count of bases not matched to a gene: 2. The length of the CDR3 is 15 residues. Germline V CDR1 and CDR2: SGDLS, YYNGEE. CDR3 protein: CASSVDGTSGREQFF. The CDR3 region has the DNA TGTGCCAGCAGCGTAGATGGGACTAGCGGGAGGGAGCAGTTCTTC. The full variable domain, its missing parts supplied by reference TRBV9 and TRBJ2-1, is DSGVTQTPKHLITATGQRVTLRCSPRSGDLSVYWYQQSLDQGLQFLIQYYNGEERAKGNILERFSAQQFPDLHSELNLSSLELGDSALYFCASSVDGTSGREQFFGPGTRLTVL.

The J gene is TRBJ2-4, the V gene TRBV2, with a weak D call TRBD2 (6 bases). There are 13 residues in the CDR3. V was shortened by 1 base and J by 10 bases, with 11 bases between the two germline ends. Germline V CDR1 and CDR2: SNHLY, FYNNEI. The CDR3 spells CASSEGQGGIQYF. The CDR3 DNA reads TGTGCCAGCAGTGAAGGGCAGGGAGGAATTCAGTACTTC.

The gene calls are TRBV30 and TRBJ1-2; 11 bases are a match to TRBD1. Germline CDR1 and CDR2: GTSNPN and SVGIG (reference sequence). The trim removed 2 bases at V and 8 bases at J, leaving 10 bases unmatched. The CDR3 consists of 15 residues. The CDR3 here is CAWSPRTGGNGGYTF. As DNA, the CDR3 is TGTGCCTGGAGTCCCAGGACAGGGGGCAATGGAGGCTACACCTTC.

The chain couples TRBV12-1 to TRBJ1-5. TRBV12-1 is noted as a pseudogene. The CDR3 is made up of 15 amino acids. Here the CDR3 reads CASSSDSGLNQPQHF. CDR3 sequence (DNA): TGTGCCAGCAGCTCCGATTCCGGTCTCAATCAGCCCCAGCATTTT.

This chain links TRBV18 with TRBJ1-1; D not certain. Deletions cut 3 bases from V and 1 base from J, with 9 bases between. The CDR3 covers 14 residues. Germline V gene lookup returns CDR1 KGHSH and CDR2 LQKENI. CDR3 amino acids: CASSPANSNTEAFF. The CDR3 DNA is TGTGCCAGCTCACCGGCAAATTCGAACACTGAAGCTTTCTTT.

This clone was found a few times. This rearrangement joins TRBV7-9 to TRBJ1-3; 7 bases agree with TRBD1. The CDR3 contains 15 residues. The junction had 4 bases not matched to a gene; V was cut back by 3 bases and J by 2 bases. Germline loops: CDR1 SEHNR, CDR2 FQNEAQ (reference sequence). The CDR3 is CASSLSTGTGNTIYF. The CDR3 region has the DNA TGTGCCAGCAGCTTGTCGACAGGGACTGGAAACACCATATATTTT.

CDR3 nucleotide sequence: TGTGCCAGCAGTTCGACTAGTATCGGGGAGCTGTTTTTT. It translates to CASSSTSIGELFF. The rearrangement joins TRBV6-5 to TRBJ2-2, with D tentatively TRBD2 (6 bases). CDR3 length: 13 amino acids. Looked up from germline, CDR1 is MNHEY and CDR2 is SVGAGI. Trimming took off 4 bases at V and 7 bases at J, with 10 bases between the two ends.

The chain recombines TRBV5-1 with TRBJ2-3; D is ambiguous. The CDR3 extends over 14 amino acids. Trimming pared 3 bases from V and 0 bases from J, leaving 8 bases between. CDR1 is SGHRS and CDR2 is YFSETQ in the germline V gene. In nucleotides, the CDR3 is TGCGCCAGCAGCTCCTCACTTAGCACAGATACGCAGTATTTT. Amino acids: CASSSSLSTDTQYF.

The rearrangement joins TRBV6-2 or TRBV6-3 to TRBJ1-5, with D hard to call. CDR1 and CDR2 (germline): MNHEY, SVGEGT. The CDR3 runs to 14 residues. V was cut by 5 bases and J by 0 bases, with 8 bases left in between. As DNA, the CDR3 is TGTGCCAGCAGTAGGCGGGGTAGCAATCAGCCCCAGCATTTT. This sequence encodes CASSRRGSNQPQHF.

This rearrangement joins TRBV6-2 or TRBV6-3 to TRBJ1-2; D ambiguous. V shed 4 bases and J shed 4 bases, with 10 bases lying between them. This CDR3 has 13 amino acids. The germline CDR1 and CDR2 sequences are MNHEY and SVGEGT. CDR3 bases: TGTGCCAGCAGTTCGGGGATAATCTATGGCTACACCTTC. Translation: CASSSGIIYGYTF.

The CDR3 here is CASSYGAGFSTDTQYF. In DNA form, the CDR3 reads TGTGCCAGCAGTTACGGTGCGGGGTTTAGCACAGATACGCAGTATTTT. The chain is built from TRBV6-2 or TRBV6-3 and TRBJ2-3, with D maybe TRBD2 (6 bases). The CDR3 has 16 amino acids. Per the germline V gene, CDR1 is MNHEY and CDR2 is SVGEGT. V dropped 2 bases and J dropped 0 bases, with 12 bases sitting between them.

This chain uses TRBV4-1 with TRBJ1-6; a possible D gene is TRBD1 (6 bases). V was shortened by 0 bases and J by 7 bases, with 16 bases between the two germline ends. Per the germline V gene, CDR1 is MGHRA and CDR2 is YSYEKL. The CDR3 loop spans 17 amino acids. CDR3 bases: TGCGCCAGCAGCCAAGAAAACACAGGGAGCTTAAATTCACCCCTCCACTTT. Its protein is CASSQENTGSLNSPLHF.

CDR3 DNA: TGCAGTGCTAGAGTTATTTACGAGCAGTACTTC. Protein sequence: CSARVIYEQYF. This chain links TRBV20-1 with TRBJ2-7; the D is unclear. V was trimmed by 1 base and J by 4 bases, leaving 5 bases between them. The CDR3 extends over 11 amino acids. CDR1 DFQATT and CDR2 SNEGSKA come from the germline V gene (reference sequence).

This clone was seen a single time. V is TRBV7-2 and J is TRBJ2-7; TRBD2 matches 8 bases. From germline, CDR1 is SGHTA and CDR2 FQGNSA. The CDR3 has 19 residues. V lost 5 bases to trimming and J lost 0 bases; unmatched junction nucleotides: 18. CDR3 nucleotide sequence: TGTGCCAGCAGCGAAACGGTTAGCGGGATGATTAATCCCTCCTACGAGCAGTACTTC. The encoded protein is CASSETVSGMINPSYEQYF.

The chain is built from TRBV19 and TRBJ2-1; no clear D gene. The CDR3 is made up of 13 amino acids. Germline values: CDR1 LNHDA, CDR2 SQIVND (reference sequence). The V gene lost 5 bases and the J gene lost 1 base, with 6 bases spanning the gap. The CDR3, as DNA: TGTGCCAGTAGTCCCTCGTCCTACAATGAGCAGTTCTTC. It encodes CASSPSSYNEQFF.